This T cell receptor beta chain emerged from a study of graft-versus-host responses after intestinal transplantation. The overall study: Multivisceral, liver-intestinal, or isolated intestinal transplants were received by the recipients. Every one of the recipients received anti-thymocyte globulin induction and afterwards took tacrolimus and steroids for around 3 years. Broader study findings: Researchers found GvH clones in recipient marrow, and some showed up first in ileum or blood. Circulating GvH clones peaking coincided with falling HvG clones soon after transplant.

Points on this clone: Its cognate antigen is unknown.

V lost 0 bases, J lost 0 bases, and 13 bases stayed unmatched. This CDR3 spans 21 amino acids. Germline V gene sequence: CDR1 ENHRY, CDR2 SYGVKD. The method was immunoSEQ multiplex PCR; TCRdb's version includes in-frame clones alone and lacks a portion of them. The sample yields about 41,000 clones, 85% to 95% seen once. Specimen: unstimulated CD8+ T cells sorted from spleen or lymph node cells, collected before transplant. J is TRBJ2-1 and V is TRBV10-3, with 11 bases fitting TRBD2. This clonotype was sampled from a human donor who was the organ donor for an intestinal transplant. The CDR3 here is CAISESRRTSGSSSSYNEQFF. CDR3 nucleotides: TGTGCCATCAGTGAGTCGAGACGGACTAGCGGGTCCTCCAGCTCCTACAATGAGCAGTTCTTC.